The clone carrying this T cell receptor beta chain was picked up many times. The data belong to a study of T cells after yellow fever vaccination. Using its own MiXCR run on the 5' RACE reads, TCRdb lists one record per CDR3 protein. The sample yields about 230,000 distinct CDR3 sequences, 6% to 8% seen once. The CDR3 totals 14 residues. Trimming removed 2 bases from V and 1 base from J, with 8 bases in between. This material consisted of CD4+ T cells sorted from PBMCs, taken on the day of the yellow fever booster vaccination. This chain connects TRBV12-3 or TRBV12-4 to TRBJ2-5; TRBD2 might be the D (6 bases). This receptor was identified in a man in his thirties or forties who received the YFV17D yellow fever vaccine. In nucleotides, the CDR3 is TGTGCCAGCAGTTTAACCGGGAGCCAAGAGACCCAGTACTTC. Amino acid sequence: CASSLTGSQETQYF.